Listed here is a single T cell receptor beta chain. This entry is derived from a study of cytomegalovirus exposure and HLA in healthy donors. From germline, CDR1 is WNHNN and CDR2 SYGVQD (reference sequence). Trimming at V came to 6 bases and at J to 3 bases, leaving 9 bases not matched to a gene. This CDR3 is built from 15 residues. The PCR was carried out with 60 Vbeta primers and 13 Jbeta primers. Only in-frame clones appear in the TCRdb table, and some are missing; sequencing was by immunoSEQ multiplex PCR. The table shows approximately 86,000 clones, with 70% to 85% occurring only once. The sequenced material came from PBMCs. The V call is TRBV10-1, the J call TRBJ1-1; 8 nucleotides match TRBD1. The sequence came from a man aged 60 to 69 in good health and CMV-seronegative. CDR3 protein: CASSGDQGADTEAFF. The CDR3 DNA reads as TGCGCCAGCAGCGGTGATCAGGGGGCGGACACTGAAGCTTTCTTT.